This T cell receptor beta chain was found in a study of cytomegalovirus exposure and HLA in healthy donors. Study-level information: HLA-typed donors contributed 65 million to 95 million unique TCRs, which were held in an early data release.

PCR amplification relied on 60 Vbeta primers (plus 13 Jbeta primers). Under the authors' procedure: In a later analysis, 75 million to 85 million unique TCR beta chains included roughly 11 million shared by two or more donors. Measured with immunoSEQ multiplex PCR; TCRdb has only the in-frame clones, and not every one. V and J calls and clone size are copied from that table; D and trimming were computed from the DNA. The profile covers 150,000 to 200,000 clones, with around 84% appearing a single time and around 3.5% taken by the ten largest. Sequencing was performed on PBMCs. This sequence originates from a man aged 40-49 years in good health and CMV-seropositive.

CDR3 bases: TGTGCCAGCAGTTCCTCTGGTAGATACGAGCAGTACTTC. It codes for CASSSSGRYEQYF. This chain uses TRBV6-6 with TRBJ2-7, with D unresolved. The CDR3 has 13 residues. Germline V gene sequence: CDR1 MNHNY, CDR2 SVGAGI (reference sequence). V was cut by 4 bases and J by 4 bases, with 11 bases left in between.